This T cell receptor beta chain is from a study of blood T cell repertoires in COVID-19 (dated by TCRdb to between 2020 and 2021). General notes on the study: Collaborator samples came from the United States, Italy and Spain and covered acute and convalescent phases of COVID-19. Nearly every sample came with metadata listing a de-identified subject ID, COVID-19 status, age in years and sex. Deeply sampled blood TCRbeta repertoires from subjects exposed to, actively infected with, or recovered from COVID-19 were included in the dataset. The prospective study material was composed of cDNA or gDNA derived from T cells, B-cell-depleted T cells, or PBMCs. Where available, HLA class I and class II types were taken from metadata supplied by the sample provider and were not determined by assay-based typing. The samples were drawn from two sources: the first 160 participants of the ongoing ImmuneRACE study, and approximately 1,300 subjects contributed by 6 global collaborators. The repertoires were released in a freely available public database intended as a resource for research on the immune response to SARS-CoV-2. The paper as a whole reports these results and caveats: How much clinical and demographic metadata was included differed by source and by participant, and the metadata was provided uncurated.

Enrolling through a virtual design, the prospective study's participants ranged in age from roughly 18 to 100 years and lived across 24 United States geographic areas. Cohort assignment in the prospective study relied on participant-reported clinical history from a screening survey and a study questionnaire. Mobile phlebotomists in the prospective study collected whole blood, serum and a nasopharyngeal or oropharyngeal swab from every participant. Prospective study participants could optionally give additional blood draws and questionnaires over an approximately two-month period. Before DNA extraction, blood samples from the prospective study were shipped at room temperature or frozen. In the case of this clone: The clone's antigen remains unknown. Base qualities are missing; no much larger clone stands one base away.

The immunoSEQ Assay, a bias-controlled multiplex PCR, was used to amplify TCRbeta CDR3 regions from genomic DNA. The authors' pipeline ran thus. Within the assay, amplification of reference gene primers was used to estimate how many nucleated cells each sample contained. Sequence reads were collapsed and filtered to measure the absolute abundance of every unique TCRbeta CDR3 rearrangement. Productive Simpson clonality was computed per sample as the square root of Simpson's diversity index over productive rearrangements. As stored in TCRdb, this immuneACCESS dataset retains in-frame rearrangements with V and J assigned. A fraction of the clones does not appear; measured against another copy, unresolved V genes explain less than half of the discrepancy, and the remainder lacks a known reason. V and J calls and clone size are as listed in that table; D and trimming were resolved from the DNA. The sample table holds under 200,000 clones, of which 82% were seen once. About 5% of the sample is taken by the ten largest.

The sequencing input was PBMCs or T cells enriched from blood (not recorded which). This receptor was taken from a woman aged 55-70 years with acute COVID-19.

CDR3 loop: CASSYSPGNTEAFF. In nucleotide form, the sequence is TGTGCCAGCAGTTACTCGCCAGGCAACACTGAAGCTTTCTTT. The chain is made from TRBV6-5 and TRBJ1-1, with the D gene uncertain. V is cut by 0 bases and J by 2 bases, and the space between the germline ends is 7 bases. For CDR1 and CDR2, the germline V gene lists MNHEY and SVGAGI. The CDR3 has 14 amino acids, counting the end cysteine and phenylalanine. Kept here is only the CDR3 DNA, which spans 42 bases and is read in frame from base 1.